This T cell receptor (beta chain) was captured by sequencing in a study of T cell responses to AZD1222 COVID-19 vaccine. Remarks on this clone: The target antigen is unknown.

This CDR3 is built from 14 residues. Trimming stripped 5 bases from V and 8 bases from J, with 13 bases between. Germline V CDR1 and CDR2: SNHLY, FYNNEI. Study outcomes and limitations: Donors skewed white British and female; clonal diversity was possibly underestimated. The breadth and depth of Spike-specific TCRs increased once two AZD1222 doses had been given. Just 6 or 7 people given AZD1222 tested seropositive at baseline.

Only in-frame clones appear in the TCRdb table, and some are missing; sequencing was by immunoSEQ multiplex PCR. The sample records 120,000 or so clones, about 90% being singletons. The TCR sequence derives from an adult who received the AZD1222 COVID-19 vaccine. The chain joins TRBV2 to TRBJ1-6; D is undetermined. Sequenced material: peripheral blood, taken 28 days after the second AZD1222 dose. The CDR3 DNA sequence: TGTGCCAGCAGTCGGACCGTTAGGGATTCACCCCTCCACTTT. Amino acids: CASSRTVRDSPLHF.